The 19 T cell receptor beta chains below all came from one sample that was sequenced in a study of blood T cell repertoires in COVID-19. Assay used: immunoSEQ multiplex PCR; TCRdb lists only in-frame clones, some missing. The sample has approximately 220,000 clones; roughly four fifths are singletons. Sequencing was performed on PBMCs or T cells enriched from blood (not recorded which). Source of these receptors: a woman between 45 and 60 years old who had been exposed to COVID-19.

The rearrangement joins TRBV28 to TRBJ1-4, with a possible D match to TRBD1 (5 bases). Trimming shortened V by 2 bases and J by 8 bases, and 6 bases separated the two germline ends. The V gene's germline CDR1 is MDHEN and CDR2 SYDVKM. The CDR3 sequence is 12 residues long. CDR3 bases: TGTGCCAGCAGTTTAGGGGGGGAAAAACTGTTTTTT. It encodes CASSLGGEKLFF.

The chain recombines TRBV3-1 (or the pseudogene TRBV3-2) with TRBJ1-1; maybe TRBD1 (5 bases). The ends were cut back, 0 bases at V and 10 bases at J, with 12 bases in the middle. The CDR3 has 13 residues. Germline V lookup: CDR1 LGHDT, CDR2 YNNKEL (reference sequence). CDR3 sequence: CASSQERGFLAFF. The DNA for the CDR3 is TGTGCCAGCAGCCAAGAAAGGGGTTTTTTAGCTTTCTTT.

The chain has TRBV9 and TRBJ2-2; 8 bases are a match to TRBD2. The CDR3 length is 15 residues. The J segment lost 0 bases and the V segment lost 6 bases, leaving 4 bases of the junction unmatched. Germline CDR1 SGDLS, CDR2 YYNGEE. In nucleotides, the CDR3 is TGTGCCAGCACCAGCGGGAGCGCGAACACCGGGGAGCTGTTTTTT. This sequence encodes CASTSGSANTGELFF.

This chain's CDR3 is CAISGTGYTEAFF. The CDR3 DNA reads TGTGCCATCAGTGGGACAGGGTACACTGAAGCTTTCTTT. The rearrangement links TRBV10-3 to TRBJ1-1; 8 bases match TRBD1. This CDR3 spans 13 amino acids. J was trimmed by 3 bases and V by 4 bases; bases with no gene match: 1. CDR1 and CDR2 (germline): ENHRY, SYGVKD.

This chain uses TRBV3-1 (or the pseudogene TRBV3-2) with TRBJ1-1, with 10 nucleotides matching TRBD1. V lost 5 bases to trimming and J lost 8 bases; unmatched junction nucleotides: 11. This CDR3 is 15 amino acids long. The V gene's germline CDR1 is LGHDT and CDR2 YNNKEL (reference sequence). The CDR3 nucleotides are TGTGCCAGCAGCTTCTCGGACAGGGGGGGAGGAGAAGCTTTCTTT. It specifies CASSFSDRGGGEAFF.

The rearrangement joins TRBV3-1 (or the pseudogene TRBV3-2) to TRBJ1-2, with D maybe TRBD1 (6 bases). Trimming stripped 6 bases from V and 7 bases from J, with 21 bases between. Germline V gene lookup returns CDR1 LGHDT and CDR2 YNNKEL (reference sequence). This CDR3 has 15 amino acids. CDR3 residues: CASSPTWQGNSGYTF. The CDR3 DNA reads TGTGCCAGCAGTCCCACCTGGCAGGGGAACAGTGGCTACACCTTC.

The genes are TRBV12-3 or TRBV12-4 and TRBJ1-2, with no clear D. The CDR3 length is 13 residues. Between the trimmed V and J ends, which lost 2 bases and 8 bases, there was a span of 12 bases. The CDR3 DNA follows: TGTGCCAGCAGTTTATACGGCGAGGGAGGCTACACCTTC. Its translation: CASSLYGEGGYTF.

This clone was observed a few times. The chain links TRBV19 to TRBJ1-2, with 11 positions matching TRBD1. Trimming cost V 2 bases and J 4 bases; bases outside gene matches: 9. Germline V CDR1 and CDR2: LNHDA, SQIVND (reference sequence). The CDR3 extends over 17 amino acids. The CDR3 reads CASSITDRGLTAYGYTF. Written as DNA, the CDR3 is TGTGCCAGTAGTATAACGGACAGGGGGCTTACTGCCTATGGCTACACCTTC.

The genes are TRBV6-2 or TRBV6-3 and TRBJ1-4; D not certain. Germline CDR1 is MNHEY and CDR2 is SVGEGT. Trimming cost V 0 bases and J 8 bases, with 13 bases left between them. CDR3 length equals 15 residues. In DNA form, the CDR3 reads TGTGCCAGCAGTTACTCGACTAGGCCCGAGGAAAAACTGTTTTTT. Translated: CASSYSTRPEEKLFF.

The chain recombines TRBV19 with TRBJ2-6; 8 bases fit TRBD1. The trim removed 8 bases at V and 0 bases at J, leaving 0 bases unmatched. The length of the CDR3 is 14 residues. The germline CDR1 and CDR2 sequences are LNHDA and SQIVND (reference sequence). The CDR3 reads CASDRGSGANVLTF. The CDR3 nucleotides read TGTGCCAGTGACAGGGGCTCTGGGGCCAACGTCCTGACTTTC.

This CDR3 reads CASSQVTEGGLAYTGELFF. CDR3 DNA: TGCGCCAGCAGCCAAGTAACCGAGGGGGGACTAGCCTACACCGGGGAGCTGTTTTTT. This chain joins TRBV4-1 and TRBJ2-2; 9 bases fit TRBD2. There are 19 residues in the CDR3. CDR1 MGHRA and CDR2 YSYEKL come from the germline V gene. The ends lost 1 base at V and 3 bases at J; junction bases unmatched: 12.

The chain has TRBV7-2 and TRBJ2-3, with 10 bases fitting TRBD1. This CDR3 contains 14 residues. V trimming: 5 bases; J trimming: 3 bases; junction bases outside the gene matches: 2. Germline V gene data show CDR1 as SGHTA and CDR2 as FQGNSA. The CDR3: CASSPGQGTDTQYF. CDR3 coding DNA: TGTGCCAGCAGCCCGGGACAGGGGACAGATACGCAGTATTTT.

The J gene is TRBJ1-2, the V gene TRBV5-4; a possible D gene is TRBD1 (5 bases). The CDR3 is made up of 15 amino acids. Per the germline V gene, CDR1 is SGHNT and CDR2 is YYREEE (reference sequence). V was clipped by 0 bases and J by 4 bases, with 13 bases between them. The CDR3 DNA is TGTGCCAGCAGCTTGGGCCCTCGACAGACCTATGGCTACACCTTC. This encodes CASSLGPRQTYGYTF.

The chain joins TRBV5-1 to TRBJ2-2; perhaps TRBD1 as D (5 bases). The germline CDR1 and CDR2 sequences are SGHRS and YFSETQ. The CDR3 sequence is 14 residues long. V shed 3 bases and J shed 2 bases, with 8 bases lying between them. The CDR3 loop is CASSSDTNTGELFF. The CDR3 DNA reads TGCGCCAGCAGCTCGGACACTAACACCGGGGAGCTGTTTTTT.

In DNA form, the CDR3 reads TGTGCCAGCAGCCAATACCCGGGGGGCGGTAATGAAAAACTGTTTTTT. Translation: CASSQYPGGGNEKLFF. J is TRBJ1-4 and V is TRBV3-1 (or the pseudogene TRBV3-2), with a tentative D call TRBD1 (6 bases). Per germline, CDR1 LGHDT and CDR2 YNNKEL (reference sequence). This CDR3 is 16 amino acids long. The V end was cut by 2 bases, the J end by 4 bases, with 14 bases between.

In this sample, this clone turned up a few times. This chain uses TRBV7-2 with TRBJ2-1; 9 bases fit TRBD1. Germline assignment: CDR1 SGHTA and CDR2 FQGNSA. Unmatched junction bases numbered 12, after V lost 1 base and J lost 11 bases. This CDR3 region has 16 residues. CDR3: CASSLVGTGPSHKQFF. In DNA form, the CDR3 reads TGTGCCAGCAGCTTAGTCGGGACAGGGCCCTCACATAAGCAGTTCTTC.

The rearrangement joins TRBV24-1 to TRBJ2-2, with TRBD1 identical over 11 bases. Trimming removed 3 bases from V and 4 bases from J; junction bases left unmatched: 6. Germline lookup yields CDR1 KGHDR and CDR2 SFDVKD. The CDR3 covers 17 residues. The DNA of the CDR3 is TGTGCCACCAGTGATACCCGGGACAGGGGGGTCACCGGGGAGCTGTTTTTT. Its protein is CATSDTRDRGVTGELFF.

The V gene is TRBV2, the J gene TRBJ2-7; D is ambiguous. Germline-derived CDR1 and CDR2 are SNHLY and FYNNEI. V lost 7 bases to trimming and J lost 7 bases, with 17 bases between them. The CDR3 has 13 residues. The CDR3, as DNA: TGTGCCAGCACGCAGCCCAGGCCTCGGGAGCAGTACTTC. Residues: CASTQPRPREQYF. Together with reference TRBV2 and TRBJ2-7, the CDR3 gives the full variable domain: EPEVTQTPSHQVTQMGQEVILRCVPISNHLYFYWYRQILGQKVEFLVSFYNNEISEKSEIFDDQFSVERPDGSNFTLKIRSTKLEDSAMYFCASTQPRPREQYFGPGTRLTVT.

J is TRBJ1-1 and V is TRBV6-6; D might be TRBD1 (6 bases). Germline V gene lookup returns CDR1 MNHNY and CDR2 SVGAGI (reference sequence). This CDR3 contains 14 residues. The V end lost 6 bases, the J end lost 4 bases, and 15 bases lay between the germline ends. The CDR3 bases are TGTGCCAGCAGAACAAACAGGGAATTCACTGAAGCTTTCTTT. Translated, it gives CASRTNREFTEAFF.